One and the same sample provided the 21 T cell receptor beta chains below, sequenced in a study of T cell repertoires in cytomegalovirus infection. Each CDR3 protein gets one entry after TCRdb re-called the reads with MiXCR. The repertoire includes approximately 500,000 distinct CDR3 sequences, approximately 15% of them detected once, and roughly a quarter sits in the top ten. Sample: CD8+ T cells from PBMCs. The origin of the receptors is a human donor in good health (CMV status not recorded). Some clones in this sample may be carry-over from other donors' samples.

The sample holds many counts of this clonotype. The V and J genes are TRBV6-1 and TRBJ1-1; no reliable D call. CDR1 and CDR2 from the germline V gene are MNHNS and SASEGT. The V end was cut by 2 bases, the J end by 3 bases, with 10 bases between. CDR3 size: 14 residues. The CDR3 reads CASSEYWADTEAFF. The CDR3 DNA sequence: TGTGCCAGCAGTGAATATTGGGCAGACACTGAAGCTTTCTTT.

The sample holds many counts of this clonotype. The chain couples TRBV19 to TRBJ1-5; D is ambiguous. Germline V lookup: CDR1 LNHDA, CDR2 SQIVND (reference sequence). The V end was cut by 5 bases, the J end by 0 bases, with 11 bases between. This CDR3 is built from 15 residues. Here the CDR3 reads CASSRIRDSNQPQHF. Written as DNA, the CDR3 is TGTGCCAGTAGTCGCATCCGGGATAGCAATCAGCCCCAGCATTTT.

The chain is built from TRBV5-1 and TRBJ2-1; 9 bases fit TRBD2. J lost 6 bases, V lost 1 base, and 5 bases had no gene match. The CDR3 has 15 residues. Looked up from germline, CDR1 is SGHRS and CDR2 is YFSETQ. The chain's CDR3 is CASSLKLAGINEQFF. The CDR3 DNA reads as TGCGCCAGCAGCTTGAAACTAGCGGGTATCAATGAGCAGTTCTTC.

The chain recombines TRBV5-1 with TRBJ2-5, with D uncertain. The CDR3 runs to 14 residues. Germline CDR1 and CDR2: SGHRS and YFSETQ. The ends were cut back, 4 bases at V and 3 bases at J, with 13 bases in the middle. CDR3 DNA: TGCGCCAGCAGCCCAGCCGAGGAAAAAGAGACCCAGTACTTC. Its translation: CASSPAEEKETQYF.

The V and J genes are TRBV13 and TRBJ2-7, with D perhaps TRBD2 (5 bases). Germline CDR1 PRHDT, CDR2 FYEKMQ (reference sequence). This CDR3 is built from 11 residues. V gave up 3 bases and J gave up 9 bases, with 9 bases separating them. CDR3 nucleotides: TGTGCCAGCAGCTTGGGAGACGGGCAGTACTTC. Protein product: CASSLGDGQYF.

The chain has TRBV12-3 or TRBV12-4 and TRBJ2-3; D unresolved. The CDR3 consists of 14 residues. V shed 6 bases and J shed 3 bases, with 13 bases lying between them. The DNA for the CDR3 is TGTGCCAGCAGACCTCTTGTGGTTACAGATACGCAGTATTTT. Translated, it gives CASRPLVVTDTQYF.

This clonotype was picked up a small number of times. The chain carries TRBV18 and TRBJ1-1, with 8 bases that match TRBD1. Germline V lookup: CDR1 KGHSH, CDR2 LQKENI. The CDR3 is 15 amino acids. The V gene end was trimmed by 0 bases and the J gene end by 4 bases; junction bases not matched to a gene: 4. CDR3 coding DNA: TGTGCCAGCTCACCACCTAAGCAGGGGGCCACTGAAGCTTTCTTT. It encodes CASSPPKQGATEAFF.

To note about this clonotype: A much larger clone differs by one base, so this may be a read error. V gene TRBV6-2 or TRBV6-3 combines with J gene TRBJ2-1, with D perhaps matching TRBD2 (5 bases). This CDR3 is built from 12 residues. Germline V CDR1 and CDR2: MNHEY, SVGEGT. CDR3 sequence: CASRPDGNVQFF. Written as DNA, the CDR3 is TGTGCCAGCAGACCCGACGGGAATGTGCAGTTCTTC.

This clonotype was counted at least ten times. This rearrangement joins TRBV6-1 to TRBJ2-1; TRBD1 agrees at 12 bases. This CDR3 has 13 residues. The V gene's germline CDR1 is MNHNS and CDR2 SASEGT. For the CDR3, the DNA is TGTGCTGTGGGGGGACAGGGGGCCGGTGAGCAGTTCTTC. Translated, it gives CAVGGQGAGEQFF.

This clonotype was recorded at least ten times. This chain connects TRBV5-1 to TRBJ2-3, with 14 bases aligning to TRBD2. The CDR3 loop spans 17 amino acids. The V segment lost 0 bases and the J segment 4 bases; nucleotides outside the gene matches: 4. From germline, CDR1 is SGHRS and CDR2 YFSETQ. CDR3 sequence reads: CASSLGLAGGEADTQYF. In DNA form, the CDR3 reads TGCGCCAGCAGCTTGGGACTAGCGGGAGGGGAAGCAGATACGCAGTATTTT. Full variable domain (remainder filled in from reference TRBV5-1 and TRBJ2-3): KAGVTQTPRYLIKTRGQQVTLSCSPISGHRSVSWYQQTPGQGLQFLFEYFSETQRNKGNFPGRFSGRQFSNSRSEMNVSTLELGDSALYLCASSLGLAGGEADTQYFGPGTRLTVL.

The chain links TRBV12-3 or TRBV12-4 to TRBJ2-1; D is unresolved. Trimming pared 4 bases from V and 2 bases from J, leaving 6 bases between. The CDR3 is 13 residues long. In DNA, the CDR3 is TGTGCCAGCAGTTCCCTCACCTACAATGAGCAGTTCTTC. It specifies CASSSLTYNEQFF.

CDR3 residues: CATSDSGTNNEQFF. In DNA, the CDR3 is TGTGCCACCAGTGATTCGGGGACTAACAATGAGCAGTTCTTC. The chain is built from TRBV24-1 and TRBJ2-1, with 7 bases that match TRBD2. From germline, CDR1 is KGHDR and CDR2 SFDVKD. The CDR3 runs to 14 residues. J lost 5 bases, V lost 2 bases, and 2 bases had no gene match.

There are a few counts of this clonotype. The V gene is TRBV3-1, the J gene TRBJ2-5, with a tentative D call TRBD2 (6 bases). V lost 0 bases to trimming and J lost 3 bases, with 17 bases between them. The CDR3 runs 17 residues. Germline CDR1 is LGHDT and CDR2 is YNNKEL (reference sequence). The CDR3 nucleotides are TGTGCCAGCAGCCAAGAATTCCTCCTAGCGCAAGAAGAGACCCAGTACTTC. Amino acids: CASSQEFLLAQEETQYF.

This clonotype was seen at least ten times. The chain has TRBV6-5 and TRBJ1-1; D ambiguous. The CDR3 consists of 14 residues. Germline lookup yields CDR1 MNHEY and CDR2 SVGAGI. Trimming pared 0 bases from V and 4 bases from J, leaving 9 bases between. CDR3 bases: TGTGCCAGCAGTTACTCGTTCGCGGGCACTGAAGCTTTCTTT. Protein sequence: CASSYSFAGTEAFF.

This clonotype was counted at least ten times. The rearrangement links TRBV7-2 to TRBJ2-7, with D possibly being TRBD1 (5 bases). Germline assignment: CDR1 SGHTA and CDR2 FQGNSA. The V and J ends lost 0 bases and 1 base respectively, with 10 bases between them. The length of the CDR3 is 15 residues. Here the CDR3 DNA reads TGTGCCAGCAGCTTAGCTAGTACAGGTTCCTACGAGCAGTACTTC. It yields the protein CASSLASTGSYEQYF.

CDR3 sequence reads: CSARSDVSTDTQYF. The CDR3 nucleotides are TGCAGTGCCAGATCGGACGTTAGCACAGATACGCAGTATTTT. The J gene is TRBJ2-3, the V gene TRBV20-1; D gene unclear. Looked up from germline, CDR1 is DFQATT and CDR2 is SNEGSKA (reference sequence). CDR3 size: 14 residues. The V end lost 6 bases, the J end lost 0 bases, and 13 bases lay between the germline ends.

The V gene is TRBV6-1, the J gene TRBJ2-7, with D possibly called TRBD1 or TRBD2 (5 bases each). Germline values: CDR1 MNHNS, CDR2 SASEGT. The ends were cut back, 2 bases at V and 5 bases at J, with 19 bases in the middle. The CDR3 loop spans 16 amino acids. The CDR3 DNA reads TGTGCCAGCAGTGAATTGGTCGGCGGCCAGGGAGACGAGCAGTACTTC. Translation gives CASSELVGGQGDEQYF.

This clonotype was recorded many times. The rearrangement links TRBV7-8 to TRBJ1-5; no firm D call. V gave up 5 bases and J gave up 0 bases, with 8 bases separating them. Germline V gene data show CDR1 as SGHVS and CDR2 as FQNEAQ. The CDR3 contains 14 residues. This chain's CDR3 is CASSPPYSNQPQHF. For the CDR3, the DNA is TGTGCCAGCAGCCCCCCCTATAGCAATCAGCCCCAGCATTTT. Complete variable domain (other parts from reference TRBV7-8 and TRBJ1-5): GAGVSQSPRYKVAKRGQDVALRCDPISGHVSLFWYQQALGQGPEFLTYFQNEAQLDKSGLPSDRFFAERPEGSVSTLKIQRTQQEDSAVYLCASSPPYSNQPQHFGDGTRLSIL.

This clonotype was found many times. This chain connects TRBV27 to TRBJ2-7, with 7 bases that match TRBD1. The CDR3 is 18 amino acids. The germline V gene has CDR1 MNHEY and CDR2 SMNVEV (reference sequence). V lost 4 bases to trimming and J lost 0 bases; unmatched junction nucleotides: 15. CDR3 DNA sequence: TGTGCCAGCAGTTCTGCGCTAACAGGGACAGAGAGCTCCTACGAGCAGTACTTC. As protein: CASSSALTGTESSYEQYF.

With respect to this clonotype: One base away lies a much larger clone, so this may be a sequencing read error. This chain links TRBV12-3 or TRBV12-4 with TRBJ1-6, with TRBD1 identical over 7 bases. V shed 3 bases, J shed 12 bases, and the junction held 11 bases outside the gene matches. The CDR3 spans 15 residues. In nucleotides, the CDR3 is TGTGCCAGCAGTTTCAGAGCGACAGGGCAAGGACCCCTCCACTTT. It codes for CASSFRATGQGPLHF.

The chain uses TRBV4-1 and TRBJ2-3; 9 bases fit TRBD2. Losses at the gene ends were 0 bases for V and 7 bases for J; bases not matched to a gene: 5. Germline CDR1 and CDR2: MGHRA and YSYEKL. The CDR3 is 15 residues long. The CDR3 is CASSQDTSGWNTQYF. For the CDR3, the DNA is TGCGCCAGCAGCCAAGATACTAGCGGGTGGAATACGCAGTATTTT.